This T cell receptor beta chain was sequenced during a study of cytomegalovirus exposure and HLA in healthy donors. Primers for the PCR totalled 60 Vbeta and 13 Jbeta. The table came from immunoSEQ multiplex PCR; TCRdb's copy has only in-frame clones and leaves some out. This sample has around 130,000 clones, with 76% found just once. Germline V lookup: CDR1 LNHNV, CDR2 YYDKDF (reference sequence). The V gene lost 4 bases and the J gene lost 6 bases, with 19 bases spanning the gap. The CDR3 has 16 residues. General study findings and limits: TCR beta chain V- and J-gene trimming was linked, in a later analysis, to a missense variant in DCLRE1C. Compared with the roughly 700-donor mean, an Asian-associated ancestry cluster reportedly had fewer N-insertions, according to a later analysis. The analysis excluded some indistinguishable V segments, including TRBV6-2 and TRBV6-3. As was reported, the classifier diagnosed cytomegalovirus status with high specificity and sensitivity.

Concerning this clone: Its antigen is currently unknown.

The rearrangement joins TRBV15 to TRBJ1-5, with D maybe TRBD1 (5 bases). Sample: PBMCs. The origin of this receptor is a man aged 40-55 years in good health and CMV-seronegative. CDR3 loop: CATSMGLGQGFQPQHF. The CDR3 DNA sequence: TGTGCCACCAGCATGGGGCTTGGGCAGGGCTTTCAGCCCCAGCATTTT.